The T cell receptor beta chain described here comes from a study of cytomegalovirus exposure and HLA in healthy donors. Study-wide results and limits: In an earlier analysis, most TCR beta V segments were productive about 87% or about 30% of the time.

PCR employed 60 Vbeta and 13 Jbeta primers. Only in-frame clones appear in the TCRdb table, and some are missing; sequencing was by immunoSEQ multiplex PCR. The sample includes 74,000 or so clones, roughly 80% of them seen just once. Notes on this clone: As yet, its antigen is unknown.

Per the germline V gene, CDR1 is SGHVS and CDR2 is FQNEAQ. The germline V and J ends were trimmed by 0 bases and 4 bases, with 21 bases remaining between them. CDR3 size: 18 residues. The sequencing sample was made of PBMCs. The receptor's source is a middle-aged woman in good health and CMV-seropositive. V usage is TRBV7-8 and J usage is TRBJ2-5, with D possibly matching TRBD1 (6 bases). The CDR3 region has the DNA TGTGCCAGCAGCTTAGCGGGGTTGGGGGCAGGGGTGAGAGAGACCCAGTACTTC. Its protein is CASSLAGLGAGVRETQYF. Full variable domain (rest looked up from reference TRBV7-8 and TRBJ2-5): GAGVSQSPRYKVAKRGQDVALRCDPISGHVSLFWYQQALGQGPEFLTYFQNEAQLDKSGLPSDRFFAERPEGSVSTLKIQRTQQEDSAVYLCASSLAGLGAGVRETQYFGPGTRLLVL.